This passage covers 15 T cell receptor beta chains from one sample sequenced in a study of T-cell reconstitution after alpha-beta-depleted transplantation in children. Molecular barcoding with unique molecular identifiers was used for the TCRbeta library. TCRdb reprocessed the PCR reads via MiXCR and lists one record per CDR3 protein. Here the sample spans 250,000 to 350,000 distinct CDR3 sequences, 9.9% being singletons. Material: PBMCs from the stem cell graft donor, obtained from the stem cell graft. Receptor source: a human donor who donated a stem cell graft to a child with SCID.

The chain has TRBV3-1 and TRBJ2-3; 8 bases fit TRBD2. The V segment lost 4 bases and the J segment 2 bases; nucleotides outside the gene matches: 8. The germline CDR1 and CDR2 sequences are LGHDT and YNNKEL (reference sequence). The CDR3 is 16 amino acids. The CDR3: CASSPLGLAVTDTQYF. In DNA, the CDR3 is TGTGCCAGCAGCCCCCTCGGACTAGCCGTCACAGATACGCAGTATTTT.

This clonotype has ten or more counts. The chain links TRBV11-2 to TRBJ1-4; no clear D gene. There are 14 residues in the CDR3. Germline-derived CDR1 and CDR2 are SGHAT and FQNNGV. Trimming left V 4 bases short and J 0 bases short, with 6 bases between. The CDR3 here is CASSSQPTNEKLFF. In nucleotides, the CDR3 is TGTGCCAGCAGCTCACAACCAACTAATGAAAAACTGTTTTTT.

This clonotype showed up just a few times. The V call is TRBV3-1, the J call TRBJ1-3; D remains unclear. V was trimmed by 3 bases and J by 3 bases, leaving 6 bases between them. Germline lookup yields CDR1 LGHDT and CDR2 YNNKEL (reference sequence). This CDR3 has 13 amino acids. The CDR3 nucleotides read TGTGCCAGCAGCCAGGGAAATGGAAACACCATATATTTT. Translating gives CASSQGNGNTIYF.

This clonotype was observed a handful of times. V and J are TRBV2 and TRBJ1-5; no clear D. The CDR3 sequence is 12 residues long. CDR1 SNHLY and CDR2 FYNNEI come from the germline V gene. Trimming pared 8 bases from V and 4 bases from J, leaving 9 bases between. This chain's CDR3 is CASRRTNQPQHF. DNA of the CDR3: TGTGCCAGCCGTAGGACTAATCAGCCCCAGCATTTT.

This clonotype was picked up many times. The chain recombines TRBV20-1 with TRBJ2-3, with TRBD2 as a possible D gene (7 bases). CDR3 length: 15 residues. V lost 0 bases and J lost 5, with 15 bases in between. Germline lookup yields CDR1 DFQATT and CDR2 SNEGSKA (reference sequence). The CDR3 loop is CSARDRGAPGDTQYF. Written as DNA, the CDR3 is TGCAGTGCTAGAGATCGGGGGGCTCCCGGAGATACGCAGTATTTT.

This chain links TRBV18 with TRBJ2-7; 8 bases fit TRBD1. The CDR3 consists of 15 residues. Germline lookup yields CDR1 KGHSH and CDR2 LQKENI. The junction had 8 bases not matched to a gene; V was cut back by 0 bases and J by 7 bases. The CDR3: CASSPPGQVVREQYF. CDR3 coding DNA: TGTGCCAGCTCACCACCGGGACAGGTTGTGAGGGAGCAGTACTTC. The full variable domain, with the rest looked up from reference TRBV18 and TRBJ2-7, is NAGVMQNPRHLVRRRGQEARLRCSPMKGHSHVYWYRQLPEEGLKFMVYLQKENIIDESGMPKERFSAEFPKEGPSILRIQQVVRGDSAAYFCASSPPGQVVREQYFGPGTRLTVT.

This clonotype was seen only a few times. The rearrangement links TRBV28 to TRBJ2-7; 12 bases line up with TRBD2. CDR1 and CDR2 from the germline V gene are MDHEN and SYDVKM. CDR3 length equals 15 residues. Trimming took 6 bases from V and 3 from J; bases not matched to a gene: 6. The chain's CDR3 is CASSSTSGGFYEQYF. The CDR3 coding sequence is TGTGCCAGCAGCTCAACTAGCGGGGGGTTCTACGAGCAGTACTTC.

A few counts support this clonotype. The chain joins TRBV7-6 to TRBJ2-1; 9 bases are a match to TRBD1. V lost 5 bases, J lost 6 bases, and 8 bases stayed unmatched. This CDR3 spans 15 amino acids. Looked up from germline, CDR1 is SGHVS and CDR2 is FNYEAQ. This CDR3 reads CASSGGTGRSNEQFF. CDR3 sequence (DNA): TGTGCCAGCAGCGGGGGGACAGGGAGATCCAATGAGCAGTTCTTC.

The chain carries TRBV29-1 and TRBJ2-2; unclear D gene. Trimming stripped 1 base from V and 5 bases from J, with 14 bases between. This CDR3 spans 15 amino acids. The germline V gene has CDR1 SQVTM and CDR2 ANQGSEA. Written as DNA, the CDR3 is TGCAGCGTTGAAGTTGGCAGTCCTGCGACCGGGGAGCTGTTTTTT. It is translated as CSVEVGSPATGELFF.

This clonotype was counted between two and nine times. The genes are TRBV15 and TRBJ2-2, with TRBD1 matching 7 bases. The ends lost 5 bases at V and 11 bases at J; junction bases unmatched: 17. Germline-derived CDR1 and CDR2 are LNHNV and YYDKDF (reference sequence). The CDR3 has 16 amino acids. The CDR3 DNA reads as TGTGCCACCAGCCTGACAGGGCAGGGGGTCTCCAACGAGCTGTTTTTT. Translated, it gives CATSLTGQGVSNELFF.

V is TRBV3-1 and J is TRBJ2-1; no definite D call. Trimming left V 4 bases short and J 6 bases short, with 13 bases between. CDR1 is LGHDT and CDR2 is YNNKEL in the germline V gene (reference sequence). The CDR3 spans 14 residues. Written as DNA, the CDR3 is TGTGCCAGCAGCCCTTCCGGGCCCTCCAATGAGCAGTTCTTC. This translates into CASSPSGPSNEQFF.

This clonotype was seen a few times. The chain joins TRBV9 to TRBJ2-7; 9 positions agree with TRBD1. The CDR3 is made up of 16 amino acids. CDR1 SGDLS and CDR2 YYNGEE come from the germline V gene. The junction had 6 bases not matched to a gene; V was cut back by 2 bases and J by 0 bases. The CDR3 spells CASSVDRGGSSYEQYF. CDR3 nucleotides: TGTGCCAGCAGCGTCGACAGGGGGGGTAGCTCCTACGAGCAGTACTTC.

In this sample, this clonotype turned up a few times. The rearrangement uses TRBV3-1 and TRBJ2-2, with a possible D match to TRBD1 (6 bases). The germline V gene has CDR1 LGHDT and CDR2 YNNKEL (reference sequence). The CDR3 has 14 residues. Trimming took off 5 bases at V and 5 bases at J, with 12 bases between the two ends. The chain's CDR3 is CASSNVGTTGELFF. CDR3 nucleotide sequence: TGTGCCAGCAGCAACGTAGGGACAACCGGGGAGCTGTTTTTT.

Here the CDR3 reads CSARLAGIYNEQFF. CDR3 DNA sequence: TGCAGTGCTAGACTAGCGGGCATATACAATGAGCAGTTCTTC. The chain recombines TRBV20-1 with TRBJ2-1; TRBD2 aligns across 8 bases. Germline values: CDR1 DFQATT, CDR2 SNEGSKA (reference sequence). The CDR3 length is 14 residues. J was trimmed by 4 bases and V by 2 bases; bases with no gene match: 4.

This clonotype was counted a few times. The V gene is TRBV5-5, the J gene TRBJ2-1; D is perhaps TRBD2 (5 bases). V lost 0 bases and J lost 8, with 9 bases in between. CDR1 and CDR2 (germline): SGHKS, YYEKEE (reference sequence). The CDR3 runs 13 residues. This CDR3 is CASSLGGLDEQFF. In DNA, the CDR3 is TGTGCCAGCAGCTTGGGAGGGTTGGATGAGCAGTTCTTC.